What follows are 24 T cell receptor beta chains derived from one specimen sequenced in a study of T cell clonotyping in hematopoietic cell transplantation. Libraries were prepared by immunoSEQ multiplex PCR; TCRdb keeps only in-frame clonotypes and omits some of them. This table holds approximately 26,000 clones, 84% found once. This sample's time point: recipient sample about 28 days before transplant, after cytoreduction. The specimen comprised peripheral blood mononuclear cells, sampled before stem cell transplant. Receptors were obtained from a woman aged 55-70 years with acute myeloid leukemia. Some clones in this sample may be carry-over from other donors' samples.

The table lists this clone with a count of one. V and J are TRBV20-1 and TRBJ2-3, with D hard to call. The CDR3 is 11 amino acids. Germline V gene data show CDR1 as DFQATT and CDR2 as SNEGSKA (reference sequence). Trimming left V 7 bases short and J 0 bases short, with 5 bases between. CDR3 in amino acids: CSGASTDTQYF. For the CDR3, the DNA is TGCAGTGGAGCTAGCACAGATACGCAGTATTTT.

V and J are TRBV29-1 and TRBJ2-6; 12 bases fit TRBD1. The CDR3 is 15 amino acids. Looked up from germline, CDR1 is SQVTM and CDR2 is ANQGSEA. V lost 7 bases to trimming and J lost 3 bases; unmatched junction nucleotides: 4. CDR3 protein: CSAGTGGVGANVLTF. As DNA, the CDR3 is TGCAGCGCCGGGACAGGGGGCGTTGGGGCCAACGTCCTGACTTTC.

J is TRBJ2-1 and V is TRBV19, with a possible D match to TRBD1 (5 bases). This CDR3 region has 11 residues. CDR1 is LNHDA and CDR2 is SQIVND in the germline V gene (reference sequence). V was trimmed by 10 bases and J by 12 bases, leaving 16 bases between them. CDR3 bases: TGTGCCACCAGAGGTCCCCAGGGGCAGTTCTTC. This translates into CATRGPQGQFF.

This chain joins TRBV5-1 and TRBJ2-2; possible D gene TRBD2, 6 bases. This CDR3 contains 16 residues. V was trimmed by 0 bases and J by 2 bases, leaving 11 bases between them. Germline V CDR1 and CDR2: SGHRS, YFSETQ. CDR3 loop: CASSLVGGANTGELFF. Written as DNA, the CDR3 is TGCGCCAGCAGCTTGGTGGGGGGTGCAAACACCGGGGAGCTGTTTTTT.

The chain uses TRBV5-4 and TRBJ2-3; D perhaps matches TRBD2 (6 bases). V was pared by 2 bases and J by 3 bases, with 13 bases between. Germline V gives CDR1 SGHNT, CDR2 YYREEE (reference sequence). CDR3 length: 15 residues. Written as DNA, the CDR3 is TGTGCCAGCAGCTTACGGGACTTAGGTACAGATACGCAGTATTTT. Protein sequence: CASSLRDLGTDTQYF.

The CDR3 spells CASSQGLEVNEQFF. The CDR3 coding sequence is TGCGCCAGCAGCCAAGGGCTAGAGGTGAATGAGCAGTTCTTC. V usage is TRBV4-3 and J usage is TRBJ2-1, with D uncertain. In germline, CDR1 is LGHNA, CDR2 YSLEER. The germline V and J ends were trimmed by 1 base and 7 bases, with 11 bases remaining between them. The CDR3 runs 14 residues.

In its sample, this clone was seen a few times. Here the CDR3 DNA reads TGCGCCAGCAGCCTACACGGACTCAGGGATGAGCAGTTCTTC. Translation: CASSLHGLRDEQFF. The genes are TRBV10-1 and TRBJ2-1; D possibly matches TRBD1 or TRBD2 (5 bases each). There are 14 residues in the CDR3. CDR1 WNHNN and CDR2 SYGVQD come from the germline V gene (reference sequence). The V and J ends lost 6 bases and 8 bases respectively, with 17 bases between them.

This clone was detected a few times. This rearrangement joins TRBV4-3 to TRBJ1-5, with 9 bases that match TRBD1. The germline V gene has CDR1 LGHNA and CDR2 YSLEER. CDR3 length equals 16 residues. V was clipped by 5 bases and J by 2 bases; unmatched bases: 7. As DNA, the CDR3 is TGCGCCAGCAGCTTGGACAGGGGTATTGGCAATCAGCCCCAGCATTTT. Its translation: CASSLDRGIGNQPQHF.

J is TRBJ2-1 and V is TRBV5-1, with 9 bases lining up with TRBD1. J was trimmed by 2 bases and V by 0 bases; bases with no gene match: 3. The CDR3 is made up of 16 amino acids. Germline loops: CDR1 SGHRS, CDR2 YFSETQ. The CDR3 sequence is CASSLGQGGTYNEQFF. The CDR3 DNA reads as TGCGCCAGCAGCTTGGGACAGGGGGGGACCTACAATGAGCAGTTCTTC. Variable domain in full (rest from reference TRBV5-1 and TRBJ2-1): KAGVTQTPRYLIKTRGQQVTLSCSPISGHRSVSWYQQTPGQGLQFLFEYFSETQRNKGNFPGRFSGRQFSNSRSEMNVSTLELGDSALYLCASSLGQGGTYNEQFFGPGTRLTVL.

This clone was seen just once. V gene TRBV7-2 combines with J gene TRBJ1-4; tentative D call: TRBD1 (6 bases). Germline CDR1 and CDR2: SGHTA and FQGNSA. V was shortened by 2 bases and J by 8 bases, with 12 bases between the two germline ends. This CDR3 contains 14 residues. Here the CDR3 DNA reads TGTGCCAGCAGCTTAACCAGGGGAGGGGAAAAACTGTTTTTT. It translates to CASSLTRGGEKLFF.

This clone has only one observation. The genes are TRBV27 and TRBJ2-5, with 9 bases that match TRBD2. Trimming took 2 bases from V and 5 from J; bases not matched to a gene: 6. The CDR3 totals 15 residues. Germline V gene sequence: CDR1 MNHEY, CDR2 SMNVEV (reference sequence). The CDR3 sequence: CASSLQAGGRETQYF. The CDR3 region has the DNA TGTGCCAGCAGTTTACAAGCGGGGGGACGGGAGACCCAGTACTTC.

This chain connects TRBV7-9 to TRBJ2-7; tentatively, D is TRBD1 (6 bases). Per the germline V gene, CDR1 is SEHNR and CDR2 is FQNEAQ (reference sequence). V was clipped by 3 bases and J by 2 bases, with 17 bases between them. This CDR3 region has 16 residues. The CDR3 loop is CASSFVGGPKPYEQYF. In DNA, the CDR3 is TGTGCCAGCAGCTTCGTAGGGGGACCAAAACCCTACGAGCAGTACTTC.

This clone was recorded a few times. The chain links TRBV15 to TRBJ2-7, with D maybe TRBD1 (5 bases). Germline V gives CDR1 LNHNV, CDR2 YYDKDF (reference sequence). The V end was cut by 4 bases, the J end by 3 bases, with 7 bases between. This CDR3 has 12 amino acids. The CDR3 DNA follows: TGTGCCACCAGCACAGGGATCTACGAGCAGTACTTC. Translated, it gives CATSTGIYEQYF. Based on the CDR3 plus reference TRBV15 and TRBJ2-7, the full variable domain is DAMVIQNPRYQVTQFGKPVTLSCSQTLNHNVMYWYQQKSSQAPKLLFHYYDKDFNNEADTPDNFQSRRPNTSFCFLDIRSPGLGDTAMYLCATSTGIYEQYFGPGTRLTVT.

The gene calls are TRBV7-2 and TRBJ1-2; 9 bases are a match to TRBD1. CDR3 length: 14 amino acids. Trimming took 6 bases from V and 6 from J; bases not matched to a gene: 8. Germline V lookup: CDR1 SGHTA, CDR2 FQGNSA. CDR3 DNA sequence: TGTGCCAGCAGTTCAACAGGGGGCGGTCATGGCTACACCTTC. It translates to CASSSTGGGHGYTF.

This chain joins TRBV19 and TRBJ2-1; D possibly corresponds to TRBD1 (5 bases). The CDR3 length is 16 residues. V was clipped by 5 bases and J by 6 bases, with 20 bases between them. Germline V gene data show CDR1 as LNHDA and CDR2 as SQIVND (reference sequence). The CDR3 nucleotides are TGTGCCAGTAGTGACCTCCTGCGCATAAGGGGCAATGAGCAGTTCTTC. Residues: CASSDLLRIRGNEQFF.

The V call is TRBV27, the J call TRBJ1-1; D is uncertain. V lost 8 bases to trimming and J lost 6 bases, with 19 bases between them. Germline values: CDR1 MNHEY, CDR2 SMNVEV (reference sequence). The CDR3 length is 14 residues. CDR3 sequence reads: CASRLSTLLAEAFF. The CDR3 nucleotides are TGTGCCAGCCGCCTCTCCACCCTTTTAGCTGAAGCTTTCTTT.

The chain carries TRBV6-1 and TRBJ2-7; 7 bases line up with TRBD2. This CDR3 is built from 14 residues. Germline CDR1 is MNHNS and CDR2 is SASEGT. The V gene end was trimmed by 3 bases and the J gene end by 2 bases; junction bases not matched to a gene: 4. The CDR3, as DNA: TGTGCCAGCAGTGATAGCGGGTGGACCTACGAGCAGTACTTC. It translates to CASSDSGWTYEQYF.

V gene TRBV6-1 combines with J gene TRBJ1-5, with D possibly matching TRBD1 (6 bases). The germline V gene has CDR1 MNHNS and CDR2 SASEGT. Between the trimmed V and J ends, which lost 4 bases and 4 bases, there was a span of 11 bases. CDR3 length: 14 residues. Here the CDR3 reads CASSGQVKNQPQHF. The CDR3 nucleotides read TGTGCCAGCAGTGGACAGGTTAAGAATCAGCCCCAGCATTTT.

This rearrangement joins TRBV20-1 to TRBJ1-2; D gene ambiguous. This CDR3 contains 10 residues. Deletions cut 6 bases from V and 4 bases from J, with 6 bases between. Germline loops: CDR1 DFQATT, CDR2 SNEGSKA (reference sequence). The CDR3 DNA reads TGCAGTGCCGGCATCTATGGCTACACCTTC. Translation gives CSAGIYGYTF.

V is TRBV11-2 and J is TRBJ2-7; 9 bases match TRBD2. This CDR3 spans 15 amino acids. V shed 5 bases, J shed 6 bases, and the junction held 11 bases outside the gene matches. The germline V gene encodes CDR1 SGHAT and CDR2 FQNNGV. The DNA for the CDR3 is TGTGCCAGCAGCAATCTGCGCGGGAGGGTGTCCGAGCAGTACTTC. Protein product: CASSNLRGRVSEQYF.

The J gene is TRBJ1-2, the V gene TRBV27; perhaps TRBD1 as D (5 bases). This CDR3 has 12 amino acids. V was shortened by 4 bases and J by 8 bases, with 11 bases between the two germline ends. From germline, CDR1 is MNHEY and CDR2 SMNVEV (reference sequence). Written as DNA, the CDR3 is TGTGCCAGCAGTTCCCCGGCAGGGGGCTACACCTTC. This encodes CASSSPAGGYTF.

The gene calls are TRBV4-3 and TRBJ2-3; TRBD2 matches at 7 bases. The ends lost 5 bases at V and 6 bases at J; junction bases unmatched: 8. The CDR3 loop spans 14 amino acids. The germline CDR1 and CDR2 sequences are LGHNA and YSLEER. CDR3 protein: CASSETSPRDTQYF. The CDR3 DNA reads as TGCGCCAGCAGCGAGACTAGCCCCAGGGATACGCAGTATTTT.

This clone has a single count. The V and J genes are TRBV2 and TRBJ2-6; D is unclear. The germline V gene encodes CDR1 SNHLY and CDR2 FYNNEI. The CDR3 runs 16 residues. The V and J ends lost 6 bases and 1 base respectively, with 13 bases between them. CDR3: CASSAWGLSGANVLTF. The DNA for the CDR3 is TGTGCCAGCAGCGCTTGGGGTTTGTCTGGGGCCAACGTCCTGACTTTC.

This chain uses TRBV5-1 with TRBJ2-7, with D tentatively TRBD2 (6 bases). V lost 2 bases and J lost 0, with 9 bases in between. Germline V CDR1 and CDR2: SGHRS, YFSETQ. This CDR3 contains 14 residues. The CDR3 protein is CASSFFGGSYEQYF. The CDR3 bases are TGCGCCAGCAGCTTCTTCGGGGGCTCCTACGAGCAGTACTTC.